Shown below are 10 T cell receptor beta chains from a single sample sequenced in a study of blood T cell repertoires in COVID-19 (dated by TCRdb to about 2020). Library preparation was by the immunoSEQ multiplex PCR assay. TCRdb carries this immuneACCESS record with in-frame sequences only. Its versions omit some clonotypes, under half of them owing to an unresolved V gene in the studies checked, with the rest unexplained. Counted in this sample were more than 120,000 clones; nearly 85% of them appeared once. The ten largest clones represent roughly 3.7% of the sample. The specimen was PBMCs or T cells enriched from blood (not recorded which). The receptors come from a middle-aged man in a cohort exposed to, infected with or recovered from COVID-19 (not recorded which).

The rearrangement uses TRBV19 and TRBJ1-3, with 7 bases lining up with TRBD1. Germline V gives CDR1 LNHDA, CDR2 SQIVND (reference sequence). The CDR3 totals 14 residues. The junction had 4 bases not matched to a gene; V was cut back by 3 bases and J by 5 bases. CDR3 loop: CASSIQQGRNTIYF. CDR3 DNA sequence: TGTGCCAGTAGTATTCAACAGGGGCGAAACACCATATATTTT.

In its sample, this clone was seen once. The chain joins TRBV3-1 (or the pseudogene TRBV3-2) to TRBJ1-2, with TRBD1 as a possible D gene (5 bases). Germline assignment: CDR1 LGHDT and CDR2 YNNKEL (reference sequence). This CDR3 spans 13 amino acids. With 0 bases removed from V and 8 bases from J, the gap between germline ends came to 10 bases. CDR3 DNA: TGTGCCAGCAGCCAAGATCCAGGGAACGGCTACACCTTC. It translates to CASSQDPGNGYTF.

V and J are TRBV21-1 and TRBJ1-3. TRBV21-1 is a recognized pseudogene. The length of the CDR3 is 16 residues. The CDR3 here is CASSPTHGGKKRTIYF. The CDR3, as DNA: TGTGCCAGCAGCCCTACCCACGGAGGCAAAAAAAGAACCATATATTTT.

The V gene is TRBV3-1 (or the pseudogene TRBV3-2), the J gene TRBJ1-2; the D is unclear. Germline V gene data show CDR1 as LGHDT and CDR2 as YNNKEL (reference sequence). CDR3 length equals 14 residues. Trimming stripped 3 bases from V and 5 bases from J, with 13 bases between. CDR3 nucleotides: TGTGCCAGCAGCCAGCCGGGGTTTCGGTATGGCTACACCTTC. Translated, it gives CASSQPGFRYGYTF.

This clone was recorded once. The V and J genes are TRBV9 and TRBJ2-5; 8 bases line up with TRBD1. V was pared by 3 bases and J by 1 base, with 8 bases of the junction left unmatched. Germline V gene lookup returns CDR1 SGDLS and CDR2 YYNGEE. The CDR3 covers 16 residues. CDR3 in DNA: TGTGCCAGCAGCGATGACCAAGGGACAGGCCAAGAGACCCAGTACTTC. Translation gives CASSDDQGTGQETQYF.

The V gene is TRBV15, the J gene TRBJ2-1; TRBD2 matches 11 bases. V gave up 1 base and J gave up 3 bases; unmatched junction bases: 5. The CDR3 totals 17 residues. Germline V lookup: CDR1 LNHNV, CDR2 YYDKDF (reference sequence). The chain's CDR3 is CATSRASTSGNYNEQFF. The CDR3 DNA is TGTGCCACCAGCAGAGCTTCGACTAGCGGGAACTACAATGAGCAGTTCTTC.

The chain is built from TRBV5-5 and TRBJ2-6, with D possibly TRBD1 on 6 matching bases. Germline CDR1 SGHKS, CDR2 YYEKEE (reference sequence). The CDR3 extends over 16 amino acids. The V end was cut by 1 base, the J end by 0 bases, with 8 bases between. The CDR3 region has the DNA TGTGCCAGCAGCTTGACAGGGTTCTCTGGGGCCAACGTCCTGACTTTC. It specifies CASSLTGFSGANVLTF. The variable domain in full, with the rest retrieved from reference TRBV5-5 and TRBJ2-6, is DAGVTQSPTHLIKTRGQQVTLRCSPISGHKSVSWYQQVLGQGPQFIFQYYEKEERGRGNFPDRFSARQFPNYSSELNVNALLLGDSALYLCASSLTGFSGANVLTFGAGSRLTVL.

This clone has only one observation. In DNA, the CDR3 is TGTGCCAGCACCCGTGGAGGGACTACCACCTACGAGCAGTACTTC. Amino acid sequence: CASTRGGTTTYEQYF. The rearrangement uses TRBV27 and TRBJ2-7; 7 bases align to TRBD2. This CDR3 is built from 15 residues. Germline CDR1 reads MNHEY; CDR2 reads SMNVEV (reference sequence). V lost 7 bases, J lost 2 bases, and 11 bases stayed unmatched.

This clone was found a few times. This chain joins TRBV7-9 and TRBJ2-3; perhaps TRBD2 as D (6 bases). Trimming took 5 bases from V and 4 from J, leaving 13 bases between them. Per the germline V gene, CDR1 is SEHNR and CDR2 is FQNEAQ (reference sequence). CDR3 size: 14 residues. This CDR3 is CASSPSGTPDTQYF. CDR3 in DNA: TGTGCCAGCAGCCCGTCCGGGACTCCAGATACGCAGTATTTT.

V gene TRBV7-2 combines with J gene TRBJ2-2; 15 bases are a match to TRBD2. CDR1 and CDR2 (germline): SGHTA, FQGNSA. Trimming cost V 6 bases and J 5 bases; bases outside gene matches: 7. The CDR3 is 17 amino acids. CDR3 region: CASSKGLAGGPTGELFF. The CDR3 nucleotides are TGTGCCAGCAGTAAAGGACTAGCGGGAGGGCCTACCGGGGAGCTGTTTTTT.